This is a list of T cell receptor beta chains from one sample in a study of cytomegalovirus exposure and HLA in healthy donors. TCRdb keeps only in-frame clones here, not all; method: immunoSEQ multiplex PCR. The sample includes about 160,000 clones, approximately 80% of them seen just once. Sequencing used PBMCs. Receptors were obtained from a male donor in good health and CMV-seropositive. Both conserved end residues are part of each CDR3.

V gene: TRBV27; CDR3 protein: CASSFRGGNTIYF
V gene: TRBV10-1; CDR3 protein: CASSATGERTQYF
V gene: TRBV7-6; CDR3 protein: CASSTHSGRTGELFF
V gene: TRBV28; CDR3 protein: CASSLSGGQGLETEAFF
V gene: TRBV27; CDR3 protein: CASSFGGTGSYEQYF
V gene: TRBV28; CDR3 protein: CASSTAGTPAGGNTIYF
V gene: TRBV28; CDR3 protein: CASSSIGTSGSDEQFF
V gene: TRBV29-1; CDR3 protein: CSVEGGGMAEAFF
V gene: TRBV11-3; CDR3 protein: CASSPRAGGLEQYF
V gene: TRBV5-4; CDR3 protein: CASSLGLDYGYTF
V gene: TRBV11-2; CDR3 protein: CASSLFRGAGNTIYF
V gene: TRBV7-2; CDR3 protein: CASSLAPTGNTEAFF
V gene: TRBV15; CDR3 protein: CATSRNSEGRKLFF
V gene: TRBV7-9; CDR3 protein: CASSLNRAVGELFF
V gene: TRBV18; CDR3 protein: CASSYLFRGDQETQYF
V gene: TRBV7-2; CDR3 protein: CASSFYLDSGANGLTF
V gene: TRBV9; CDR3 protein: CASSVGQGTSGNTIYF
V gene: TRBV5-6; CDR3 protein: CASSLGGPYEQYF
V gene: TRBV7-2; CDR3 protein: CASSLAYRGGAFF
V gene: TRBV10-2; CDR3 protein: CASRAGTLNHWTEAFF
V gene: TRBV5-1; CDR3 protein: CASSPGTGGANGLTF
V gene: TRBV27; CDR3 protein: CASSSAAHNSPLHF
V gene: TRBV19; CDR3 protein: CASSVIPLGRFGYTF
V gene: TRBV4-2; CDR3 protein: CASSPRLAGANTGELFF
V gene: TRBV6-6; CDR3 protein: CASSPRDRGQPQHF
V gene: TRBV2; CDR3 protein: CASRAGTADSYTF
V gene: TRBV28; CDR3 protein: CASSRSGTGYEQYF
V gene: TRBV5-1; CDR3 protein: CASSGRPGQGGSEQFF
V gene: TRBV27; CDR3 protein: CASRTRQAPTEAFF
V gene: TRBV27; CDR3 protein: CASNIPGQGNWGYTF
V gene: TRBV19; CDR3 protein: CASSPGGSGNTIYF
V gene: TRBV28; CDR3 protein: CASSFVSGYTF
V gene: TRBV10-3; CDR3 protein: CAISGGGDTDTQYF
V gene: TRBV5-1; CDR3 protein: CASSLEQAWTGELFF
V gene: TRBV27; CDR3 protein: CASSPRQTSYEQYF
V gene: TRBV19; CDR3 protein: CASSPTAGETYEQYF
V gene: TRBV6-5; CDR3 protein: CASSYHRSDSPLHF
V gene: TRBV6-1; CDR3 protein: CASDQGTGELFF
V gene: TRBV30; CDR3 protein: CAWSGDRGLENGYTF
V gene: TRBV6-5; CDR3 protein: CASRGQGGNQPQHF
V gene: TRBV6-5; CDR3 protein: CASSSAGGLYNEQFF
V gene: TRBV5-1; CDR3 protein: CASSLGLGGSTNEKLFF
V gene: TRBV15; CDR3 protein: CATSREGRDQPQHF
V gene: TRBV19; CDR3 protein: CASRGPGLERGQFF
V gene: TRBV27; CDR3 protein: CASSRGQGPQETQYF
V gene: TRBV5-1; CDR3 protein: CASSLASRGGGNSGANGLTF
V gene: TRBV5-4; CDR3 protein: CASSSPPGQGAEQYF
V gene: TRBV6-1; CDR3 protein: CASSERQGLTQPQHF
V gene: TRBV10-1; CDR3 protein: CASSEALGLAYNEQFF
V gene: TRBV28; CDR3 protein: CASRRQGASGNTEAFF
V gene: TRBV9; CDR3 protein: CASSVSGGTEAFF
V gene: TRBV7-8; CDR3 protein: CASSLTAGGFNQPQHF
V gene: TRBV19; CDR3 protein: CASSTRLAENTGELFF
V gene: TRBV28; CDR3 protein: CASIDGGGIDEQYF
V gene: TRBV20-1; CDR3 protein: CSASLAKEQFF
V gene: TRBV6-6; CDR3 protein: CASSRSGGAGGELFF
V gene: TRBV4-1; CDR3 protein: CASSQGTTGGAYEQYF